This TCR beta chain appears in the sequencing data of a study of cytomegalovirus exposure and HLA in healthy donors. Study-level points and caveats: Productive rates of about 87% or about 30% were seen for most TCR beta V segments in an earlier analysis. Solely CMV serostatus was available to characterize immune exposure.

The CDR3 has 16 amino acids. Germline V gene sequence: CDR1 SGHAT, CDR2 FQNNGV. J was trimmed by 9 bases and V by 2 bases; bases with no gene match: 14. The PCR employed 60 Vbeta primers together with 13 Jbeta primers. TCRdb keeps only in-frame clones here, not all; method: immunoSEQ multiplex PCR. The data hold around 130,000 clones, with around 77% observed a single time. A word on this clone: The target antigen is unknown.

The receptor was derived from a man aged 50 or older in good health and CMV-seronegative. Source material: PBMCs. The V call is TRBV11-2, the J call TRBJ2-5, with 8 bases aligning to TRBD2. CDR3 in amino acids: CASSLPGGWAGRAQYF. CDR3 coding DNA: TGTGCCAGCAGCTTACCCGGAGGTTGGGCCGGGAGGGCCCAGTACTTC.